This T cell receptor beta chain was sequenced in a study of blood T cell repertoires in COVID-19. The wider study: From T cells, B-cell-depleted T cells, or PBMCs came the material, which was cDNA or gDNA.

Trimming cost V 1 base and J 5 bases, with 9 bases left between them. The germline V gene has CDR1 PRHDT and CDR2 FYEKMQ (reference sequence). The CDR3 contains 13 residues. Methods used by the authors: Estimated nucleated cell counts came from reference gene primer amplification. Clones were read by immunoSEQ multiplex PCR, and TCRdb kept only the in-frame ones, dropping some. V, J and clone size are those of that table, while D and trimming were read from the DNA. The repertoire holds 100,000 to 150,000 clones, almost 85% seen once, with around 13% in the top ten. Sequencing was done on a sample of peripheral blood. The receptor was isolated from a woman younger than 45 who had recovered from COVID-19. The genes are TRBV13 and TRBJ2-7; a possible D gene is TRBD1 (5 bases). The CDR3, as DNA: TGTGCCAGCAGCTTAGCCAGGGTCCACGAGCAGTACTTC. This translates into CASSLARVHEQYF.